The 18 T cell receptor beta chains below all came from one sample that was sequenced in a study of blood T cells in healthy people across ages. A second roughly 6 to 12 cycle PCR used barcoded and J-beta primers. Each CDR3 protein is one row after TCRdb ran MiXCR on the 5' RACE reads. The sample consists of 790,000 or so distinct CDR3 sequences, just over 55% of them appearing once. What was sequenced was blood. These receptors all come from a man aged 35 to 55 in good health.

This clonotype occurred a few times. V gene TRBV6-2 or TRBV6-3 combines with J gene TRBJ2-3; D not resolved. Per germline, CDR1 MNHEY and CDR2 SVGEGT. The CDR3 consists of 13 residues. The ends were cut back, 2 bases at V and 0 bases at J, with 3 bases in the middle. CDR3 sequence reads: CASSYDSTDTQYF. The CDR3 nucleotides read TGTGCCAGCAGTTACGACAGCACAGATACGCAGTATTTT.

J is TRBJ1-6 and V is TRBV7-2; D is uncertain. Germline V CDR1 and CDR2: SGHTA, FQGNSA. The ends were cut back, 4 bases at V and 0 bases at J, with 10 bases in the middle. The CDR3 has 16 residues. The CDR3 nucleotides are TGTGCCAGCAGCTCCCTATTAAGCTCCTATAATTCACCCCTCCACTTT. This encodes CASSSLLSSYNSPLHF.

Here the CDR3 reads CASSQESRAGRARMQYF. In nucleotides, the CDR3 is TGTGCCAGCAGCCAAGAGTCTCGGGCCGGGAGAGCAAGAATGCAGTACTTC. The rearrangement links TRBV4-2 to TRBJ2-5; a weak D match, TRBD2 (6 bases). This CDR3 region has 17 residues. Germline lookup yields CDR1 LGHNA and CDR2 YNFKEQ. V was trimmed by 0 bases and J by 11 bases, leaving 25 bases between them.

V usage is TRBV20-1 and J usage is TRBJ1-1, with D hard to call. Germline V gene lookup returns CDR1 DFQATT and CDR2 SNEGSKA (reference sequence). The CDR3 contains 12 residues. V was pared by 3 bases and J by 1 base, with 6 bases between. The CDR3 reads CSASDWNTEAFF. In DNA, the CDR3 is TGCAGTGCTAGTGATTGGAACACTGAAGCTTTCTTT.

There are a few counts of this clonotype. The chain links TRBV11-2 to TRBJ2-5; 8 bases are shared with TRBD1. V lost 4 bases and J lost 2; bases outside the gene matches: 6. Germline CDR1 is SGHAT and CDR2 is FQNNGV. The CDR3 consists of 15 residues. In DNA form, the CDR3 reads TGTGCCAGCAGCTCAGGACAGGGATTTCAAGAGACCCAGTACTTC. Translated, it gives CASSSGQGFQETQYF.

This clonotype was seen only a few times. The rearrangement links TRBV27 to TRBJ2-1; TRBD1 aligns across 8 bases. From germline, CDR1 is MNHEY and CDR2 SMNVEV (reference sequence). The V gene end was trimmed by 6 bases and the J gene end by 1 base; junction bases not matched to a gene: 11. The CDR3 length is 17 residues. Here the CDR3 reads CASRGTGGGASYNEQFF. CDR3 DNA sequence: TGTGCCAGCAGAGGGACAGGTGGAGGGGCTTCCTACAATGAGCAGTTCTTC.

CDR3 nucleotides: TGCGCCAGCAGCTTGGGGGAGGGGGTGGACACTGAAGCTTTCTTT. Protein: CASSLGEGVDTEAFF. The rearrangement links TRBV5-1 to TRBJ1-1; TRBD1 is a possible D gene (6 bases). Germline values: CDR1 SGHRS, CDR2 YFSETQ. The CDR3 loop spans 15 amino acids. The germline V and J ends were trimmed by 0 bases and 3 bases, with 12 bases remaining between them. The full variable domain, its missing parts supplied by reference TRBV5-1 and TRBJ1-1, is KAGVTQTPRYLIKTRGQQVTLSCSPISGHRSVSWYQQTPGQGLQFLFEYFSETQRNKGNFPGRFSGRQFSNSRSEMNVSTLELGDSALYLCASSLGEGVDTEAFFGQGTRLTVV.

V is TRBV7-2 and J is TRBJ2-5; D is unclear. The CDR3 is 13 amino acids. The V gene's germline CDR1 is SGHTA and CDR2 FQGNSA. The V gene lost 0 bases and the J gene lost 3 bases, with 5 bases spanning the gap. As DNA, the CDR3 is TGTGCCAGCAGCTTAGCCTCTGAAGAGACCCAGTACTTC. It yields the protein CASSLASEETQYF.

This clonotype occurred a few times. The chain recombines TRBV5-6 with TRBJ1-1, with a possible D match to TRBD1 (5 bases). Germline V gene data show CDR1 as SGHDT and CDR2 as YYEEEE. The CDR3 contains 16 residues. The V end was cut by 3 bases, the J end by 7 bases, with 22 bases between. CDR3 amino acids: CASSSGTTLRDGEAFF. The CDR3 bases are TGTGCCAGCAGCTCCGGGACTACGTTACGGGACGGTGAAGCTTTCTTT.

This clonotype was observed many times. One end of the junction is discordant with germline, which a read error may explain. V and J are TRBV7-2 and TRBJ2-3; 7 nucleotides line up with TRBD2. The germline CDR1 and CDR2 sequences are SGHTA and FQGNSA. This CDR3 is built from 14 residues. CDR3 loop: CASSYSGSTDTQYF. The CDR3 bases are TGCGCCAGCAGCTATAGCGGGAGCACAGATACGCAGTATTTT.

The J gene is TRBJ2-3, the V gene TRBV7-9, with 10 bases that match TRBD1. In germline, CDR1 is SEHNR, CDR2 FQNEAQ (reference sequence). Germline trimming cut 8 bases from V and 3 bases from J; bases unmatched to any gene: 8. This CDR3 comprises 15 residues. The CDR3 DNA follows: TGTGCCAGCGCCTTCCCGGGACAGGGGACAGATACGCAGTATTTT. Its translation: CASAFPGQGTDTQYF.

As concerns this clonotype: One junction end does not reproduce the germline sequence, and a read error may be involved. This chain joins TRBV13 and TRBJ2-7; TRBD2 matches 8 bases. Looked up from germline, CDR1 is PRHDT and CDR2 is FYEKMQ (reference sequence). The CDR3 consists of 15 residues. CDR3: CGSSLLGGGTYEQYF. DNA for the CDR3: TGTGGCAGCAGCTTACTCGGCGGGGGGACTTACGAGCAGTACTTC.

The chain couples TRBV3-1 to TRBJ2-5; D perhaps matches TRBD1 (6 bases). V lost 3 bases, J lost 4 bases, and 12 bases lay in between. Germline CDR1 reads LGHDT; CDR2 reads YNNKEL (reference sequence). The CDR3 spans 14 residues. CDR3 in amino acids: CASSHRQDRETQYF. CDR3 nucleotides: TGTGCCAGCAGCCATAGACAGGACCGAGAGACCCAGTACTTC.

This clonotype was detected once. This chain connects TRBV9 to TRBJ1-1, with TRBD1 identical over 9 bases. Trimming removed 4 bases from V and 4 bases from J; junction bases left unmatched: 5. The CDR3 has 14 amino acids. Germline V gene lookup returns CDR1 SGDLS and CDR2 YYNGEE. CDR3 nucleotides: TGTGCCAGCAGCACCCGGACAGGGGTCACTGAAGCTTTCTTT. Protein product: CASSTRTGVTEAFF.

The gene calls are TRBV12-3 or TRBV12-4 and TRBJ2-6, with D perhaps being TRBD1 or TRBD2 (6 bases each). CDR3 size: 20 residues. V was clipped by 1 base and J by 0 bases, with 19 bases between them. CDR3 sequence reads: CASSLGTRGPESSGANVLTF. Written as DNA, the CDR3 is TGTGCCAGCAGTTTAGGGACTCGGGGGCCGGAAAGCTCTGGGGCCAACGTCCTGACTTTC.

This clonotype has only a few counts. This chain joins TRBV4-3 and TRBJ1-1, with TRBD1 matching 10 bases. The J segment lost 6 bases and the V segment lost 2 bases, leaving 9 bases of the junction unmatched. The germline V gene encodes CDR1 LGHNA and CDR2 YSLEER. CDR3 size: 16 residues. The CDR3 sequence is CASSQQKGQGWSEAFF. CDR3 sequence (DNA): TGCGCCAGCAGCCAACAAAAGGGACAGGGGTGGTCTGAAGCTTTCTTT.

The V call is TRBV4-3, the J call TRBJ2-2; no firm D call. Germline lookup yields CDR1 LGHNA and CDR2 YSLEER. The V end lost 0 bases, the J end lost 4 bases, and 18 bases lay between the germline ends. The CDR3 totals 18 residues. This CDR3 is CASSQDVGIPAPTGELFF. CDR3 DNA: TGCGCCAGCAGCCAAGACGTCGGAATTCCTGCCCCCACCGGGGAGCTGTTTTTT.

The table lists this clonotype with a few counts. The gene calls are TRBV7-8 and TRBJ2-7; 10 bases map to TRBD2. V was pared by 2 bases and J by 0 bases, with 10 bases of the junction left unmatched. Germline V gene sequence: CDR1 SGHVS, CDR2 FQNEAQ. The CDR3 covers 18 residues. The CDR3 nucleotides are TGTGCCAGCAGCTTAATGTTAGCGGGAGGAATAAACTCCTACGAGCAGTACTTC. Protein sequence: CASSLMLAGGINSYEQYF.